The rows below give T cell receptor beta chains drawn from one sample of a study of shared clonotypes between healthy human individuals. Assay used: immunoSEQ multiplex PCR; TCRdb lists only in-frame clones, some missing. The sample yields roughly 2.5 million clones, about 92% seen once. The sample consisted of naive CD4+ T cells sorted from blood. The receptors were gathered from a young man in good health. Both conserved end residues are part of each CDR3. D genes are given only for firm matches. Clone sizes are given selectively: once, few, many, or a class where the clone is expanded.

14	TRBV6-6	TRBJ1-1	NA	NA	TGTGCCAGCAGCTCCGGACGGTTGAACACTGAAGCTTTCTTT	CASSSGRLNTEAFF
17	TRBV10-1	TRBJ1-5	NA	NA	TGCGCCAGCAGGGATGAAAGAACAGGGCACCTCAATCAGCCCCAGCATTTT	CASRDERTGHLNQPQHF
16	TRBV7-2	TRBJ1-3	NA	NA	TGTGCCAGCAGCTTACTTGCCCGGGACTCTGGAAACACCATATATTTT	CASSLLARDSGNTIYF
12	TRBV2	TRBJ2-1	NA	NA	TGTGCCAGCAGTACTACAGGGTATGAGCAGTTCTTC	CASSTTGYEQFF
16	TRBV5-4	TRBJ1-1	once	NA	TGTGCCAGCAGCTTTGATCCATCTACCATGAACACTGAAGCTTTCTTT	CASSFDPSTMNTEAFF
15	TRBV27	TRBJ1-3	NA	NA	TGTGCCAGCAGTTTAACGCGGGGCTCTGGAAACACCATATATTTT	CASSLTRGSGNTIYF
15	TRBV28	TRBJ2-7	NA	TRBD2	TGTGCCAGCAGTGCTAGCGGGGGGGTCATAGGGGAGCAGTACTTC	CASSASGGVIGEQYF
14	TRBV7-9	TRBJ2-3	NA	NA	TGTGCCAGCCTCCGAACAGGGTCAACAGATACGCAGTATTTT	CASLRTGSTDTQYF
15	TRBV7-2	TRBJ2-3	NA	TRBD2	TGTGCCAGCAGTCCTAGCGGGATCGAGGCAGATACGCAGTATTTT	CASSPSGIEADTQYF
18	TRBV4-2	TRBJ1-2	NA	NA	TGTGCCAGCAGCCAAGCTATCCCCGCGGGCGGGGCCAGAGGAAGCTACACCTTC	CASSQAIPAGGARGSYTF
16	TRBV7-2	TRBJ2-5	NA	TRBD2	TGTGCCAGCAGCCCCTCTCGGGGGGGCGCCGGAGAGACCCAGTACTTC	CASSPSRGGAGETQYF
11	TRBV9	TRBJ1-1	NA	NA	TGTGCCAGCAAAGGGGTCACTGAAGCTTTCTTT	CASKGVTEAFF